This T cell receptor beta chain stems from a study of OX40 agonist ivuxolimab in advanced cancers. For the study at large: Hepatocellular carcinoma, melanoma, renal cell or head and neck cancer was diagnosed in the dose-escalation patients. A partial response was reached by three patients: one with hepatocellular carcinoma and two with cutaneous melanoma.

Method: immunoSEQ multiplex PCR; TCRdb's copy keeps in-frame clones and lacks some. The sample consists of approximately 52,000 clones, 94% of them appearing once. V lost 5 bases and J lost 1; bases outside the gene matches: 7. The CDR3 is 15 residues long. Germline CDR1 is SEHNR and CDR2 is FQNEAQ (reference sequence). The sample holds one count of this clone. This TCR derives from an adult with an advanced solid tumor such as melanoma, head and neck, liver or kidney cancer. This chain uses TRBV7-9 with TRBJ2-7; the match to TRBD1 covers 8 bases. Sequences were derived from CD4+ or CD8+ T cells sorted from blood, sampled in a trial of the OX40 agonist ivuxolimab. For the CDR3, the DNA is TGTGCCAGCAGCCACCCGGGACAGGAGTCCTACGAGCAGTACTTC. This translates into CASSHPGQESYEQYF.